This T cell receptor beta chain emerged from a study of regulatory T cells in long-lasting Graves disease (dated by TCRdb to about 2021). With respect to the entire study: Persistent Graves' disease meant more than 5 years of antithyroid drug treatment with TSH receptor autoantibodies that stayed positive. Persistent Graves' disease patients in the clinical cohort had taken antithyroid drugs for 9.5 to 13 years on average. A total of some 35 samples underwent TCR sequencing, from 13 patients with persistent Graves' disease and 20 or so patients with newly diagnosed Graves' disease. Patients with persistent Graves' disease were compared with patients with newly diagnosed Graves' disease using TCR sequencing and RNA sequencing of peripheral blood. The study was registered as a clinical trial and conducted in China.

Reading from cysteine to phenylalanine, the CDR3 counts 14 amino acids. The sequence is cut down to CDR3 DNA, 42 bases in frame from base 1. V trim: 6 bases; J trim: 3 bases; unmatched bases: 9. CDR1 DFQATT and CDR2 SNEGSKA were looked up in the germline V gene (reference sequence). Results the study describes overall, beyond this receptor: More public clonotypes were shared among persistent patients (over 2,500) than among newly diagnosed patients (roughly 1,000). Persistent disease showed preferential use of TRBV28, TRBJ1-2 and TRBJ2-5, whereas newly diagnosed disease favored TRBV20-1 and TRBJ2-1. As a limitation, the authors acknowledged that the small sample size may reduce accuracy. Only the TCR beta chain was sequenced and analyzed. Only peripheral blood was studied, because thyroid tissue, the primary lesion, was inaccessible. Compared with newly diagnosed patients, persistent Graves' disease patients had lower TCR Shannon entropy and fewer highly expanded clones, which suggests clonal expansion.

This sample's time point label indicates: persistent/refractory GD, antithyroid drugs over 5 years with positive TRAb. For both TCR sequencing and RNA sequencing, RNA was extracted from PBMCs using TRIzol. The diagnosis of Graves' disease followed American Thyroid Association guidelines. Recruitment of patients was carried out at an endocrinology department in Xi'an, China. Each patient gave 7 to 9.5 milliliters of peripheral blood, collected in an EDTA anticoagulant tube. Ficoll Paque Plus density gradient separation was used to isolate PBMCs, and no additional T cell sorting was done. An Agilent 2100 Bioanalyzer and agarose gel were used to check RNA quality, and a NanoDrop 2000 was used to measure RNA concentration. Library creation used multiplex PCR. Sequencing took place on an Illumina HiSeq 4000. CDR3 regions were amplified by Arm-PCR with iRepertoire HTBI primers to construct TCR beta libraries. Before sequencing, the PCR products went through gel purification. In the original analysis: Gene usage analysis of CDR3 amino acid clonotypes used the 55 to 80 TRBV and 11 to 15 TRBJ segments found across samples. COPE and FqMerger were used to merge filtered high-quality paired reads into contigs. BLAST was used to align contigs to IMGT TRBV, TRBD and TRBJ reference genes, with CDR3 defined following IMGT. Any clonotype with a frequency above 0.1% was counted as a highly expanded clone. Shannon entropy served as the measure of repertoire diversity, while the Gini coefficient captured V-J evenness. Clonotypes shared by more than one individual were considered public. Clones were called with MiXCR by TCRdb after fastp trimmed the public reads at Q25, and only in-frame beta chains were retained. Under each unique CDR3 protein, matching rows form one entry showing the most common genes and DNA. The V and J calls reflect TCRdb's pipeline rather than the authors' work. Within this sample are roughly 300,000 distinct CDR3 sequences, with roughly 21% of them counted one time only. More than 55% of the sample lies in the top ten.

This clonotype was recorded many times. It has no known antigen specificity. Qualities for individual bases were not recorded, and no much larger clone is one base off. The chain is assembled from TRBV20-1 and TRBJ2-7, and 9 junction bases match TRBD1. Source: peripheral blood mononuclear cells (PBMCs), taken when the disease was refractory, from a patient treated with antithyroid drugs. This sequence was found in a female donor with Graves disease. For the CDR3, the sequence is CSATQPGQGYEQYF. Read as DNA, the sequence is TGCAGTGCCACACAACCGGGACAGGGCTACGAGCAGTACTTC.